The sequence of this T cell receptor (beta chain) was determined in a study of vaccination and CD4 T cells after COVID-19 (dated by TCRdb to 2022 to 2024). Study-wide context: Convalescent patients had a positive SARS-CoV-2 result on nasal swab PCR, and of these patients, several had mild disease and one had severe disease. The time from the second vaccine dose to post-vaccine blood sampling had a median of around 72 days and ranged from about 14 to 250 days. Culture stimuli were overlapping spike peptide pools from SARS-CoV-2 and from the common cold coronaviruses HCoV-NL63, HCoV-OC43 and HCoV-229E. The convalescent cohort comprised six males and four females, including two Hispanic individuals, seven Caucasians, two Asians and one multiracial person. Each participant got two doses of either the Pfizer-BioNTech BNT162b2 vaccine (n=8) or the Moderna mRNA-1273 vaccine (n=2). In control cultures, a CEFX viral epitope pool was used as positive control, an HIV-1 Nef peptide pool was used as negative control, or no peptide was added. Post-COVID blood samples from convalescent patients were collected a median of about 100 days after diagnosis, with a range of 35 to 161 days. In over 8 COVID-19 convalescent patients and a few infection-naive healthy vaccine recipients, researchers compared the spike-specific CD4+ TCR repertoire from before mRNA vaccination with the repertoire from after.

Library creation used PCR. DNA from cultured CD4+ T cells was subjected to TCR sequencing with the Oncomine TCR Beta short-read assay at the Johns Hopkins FTIC core. The QIAamp micro DNA kit was used to extract genomic DNA from the cultured CD4+ T cells. Oncomine TCR Beta libraries from cultured CD4+ T cells were pooled with unique dual indexes and sequenced on an Illumina iSeq 100. Per the authors' processing: Non-productive sequences were removed, and CDR3s not starting with C, not ending with F or W, or shorter than 7 amino acids were discarded. Antigen-specific clonotypes were identified with the MANAFEST web application by comparing peptide-stimulated wells with reference and other culture wells. For a clone to be called positive, the clone needed an FDR below 0.05, an odds ratio above 5, and a productive frequency above 0.1% in at least two of three replicate wells. A clonotype was classed as cross-reactive if the clonotype showed significant expansion both in SARS-CoV-2 spike wells and in at least one common cold coronavirus spike condition. Similarity between CDR3 sequences was evaluated in R version 3.6.1 using Levenshtein distances (stringdist) and unrooted phylogenetic trees (ape). TCRdb reprocessed the public reads (quality trimming at Q25 with fastp, clone calling with MiXCR) and kept in-frame beta chains. One record per CDR3 amino acid sequence lists the most common genes and DNA. TCRdb assigned the V and J calls; the authors' analysis was not used. The sample table lists 17,000 or so distinct CDR3 sequences, more than 20% of them with a count of one. The top ten constitute 6.5% to 10% of the sample.

Concerning this clonotype: What this receptor recognizes is not known. Nothing much larger sits one base from this clone, and base qualities are not available.

Results the study describes overall, beyond this receptor: Only a relatively small number of convalescent patients were included in the study, and early timepoints following natural infection were not analyzed. The median count of SARS-CoV-2-reactive clonotypes went up from about 23 after infection to about 41 after vaccination, although the change was not significant. Of the vaccine-specific clones found in convalescent patients, nearly all (304 of 307) were mono-reactive for SARS-CoV-2 spike instead of being cross-reactive with common cold coronaviruses. Among the post-vaccine SARS-CoV-2-reactive clones in convalescent patients, a median around 85% showed up only after vaccination, which suggests vaccine-specific priming.

V is pared back by 6 bases and J by 5 bases, with 16 bases lying between the germline termini. The CDR3 covers 15 residues, taking in both the cysteine and the phenylalanine. Only CDR3 DNA remains: 45 bases, in frame from the first base. CDR1 and CDR2 are drawn from the germline V gene (reference sequence): SEHNR, FQNEAQ. This sample's treatment or condition label indicates: approximately nine-day PBMC culture with coronavirus spike peptide pools or control peptides (ViraFEST assay). The study used the ViraFEST assay, which expanded antigen-specific T cells with peptide pools and then identified expanded clonotypes by TCR sequencing. The positive SARS-CoV-2 PCR tests of the convalescent patients were dated from March to December 2020, before the Alpha, Beta and Delta variants emerged in the United States. Each well held 2.2 million or so PBMCs cultured with around 10 ug/ml peptide pools in IMDM containing around 5.5% human AB serum and roughly 10 IU/ml IL-2. Half of the culture medium was replaced with fresh IL-2-containing medium on days 3 and 7. After around 11 days of culture, CD4+ T cells were isolated by negative selection using the EasySep CD4+ T cell isolation kit. PBMCs were separated from whole blood using Ficoll-Paque Plus gradient centrifugation and then either used fresh or cryopreserved at -140C. Culture conditions were generally each tested in triplicate wells.

The receptor was isolated from a human donor with COVID-19. This chain joins TRBV7-9 to TRBJ1-4; no confident D gene assignment can be made. Source material: cultured CD4+ T cells from blood. The CDR3 loop reads CASSQSTLSNEKLFF. The nucleotides read TGTGCCAGCAGTCAGAGCACGCTTAGCAATGAAAAACTGTTTTTT.